A selection of T cell receptor beta chains follows, all from one sample in a study of cytomegalovirus exposure and HLA in healthy donors. Measured with immunoSEQ multiplex PCR; TCRdb has only the in-frame clones, and not every one. The table has 100,000 to 150,000 clones, approximately 85% seen once. Sample: PBMCs. The source is a boy between 10 and 17 years old in good health and CMV-seronegative. Both conserved end residues are part of each CDR3. Fields, in order: CDR3 protein, CDR3 DNA, clone size, J gene, D gene, V gene. A D gene is named only where the DNA matches it firmly. Part of the rows lack a size; the others show once, few, many or a class for expanded clones.

CASSPFSGRAAYEQYF TGTGCCAGCAGTCCATTTAGCGGGAGGGCCGCCTACGAGCAGTACTTC once TRBJ2-7 TRBD2 TRBV7-2
CSVVPPYRDSGNTIYF TGCAGCGTTGTCCCCCCCTACCGGGACAGCGGAAACACCATATATTTT NA TRBJ1-3 TRBD1 TRBV29-1
CASSNVQGMNTEAFF TGTGCCAGCAGCAACGTACAGGGGATGAACACTGAAGCTTTCTTT few TRBJ1-1 TRBD1 TRBV7-6
CASSFKSGAYNEQFF TGTGCCAGCAGCTTTAAGTCGGGGGCCTACAATGAGCAGTTCTTC NA TRBJ2-1 NA TRBV5-4
CASTFNPGEVGTNEKLFF TGTGCCAGCACCTTTAACCCGGGGGAGGTAGGAACTAATGAAAAACTGTTTTTT NA TRBJ1-4 NA TRBV7-2
CASSQDASGGGRGDTQYF TGCGCCAGCAGCCAAGACGCTAGCGGGGGCGGCAGGGGAGATACGCAGTATTTT NA TRBJ2-3 TRBD2 TRBV4-3
CASSVAVQGAYNEQFF TGTGCCAGCAGCGTAGCTGTACAGGGGGCATACAATGAGCAGTTCTTC NA TRBJ2-1 TRBD1 TRBV9
CASSLSRGGVNTEAFF TGTGCCAGCAGCTTATCGAGGGGGGGAGTGAACACTGAAGCTTTCTTT NA TRBJ1-1 NA TRBV7-2
CASSFQQGLSWNTGELFF TGCGCCAGCAGCTTCCAACAGGGGTTAAGTTGGAACACCGGGGAGCTGTTTTTT NA TRBJ2-2 TRBD1 TRBV5-1
CAWSGGGKETQYF TGTGCCTGGAGTGGAGGTGGTAAAGAGACCCAGTACTTC NA TRBJ2-5 NA TRBV30
CASNPTGTNYGYPF TGCGCCAGCAACCCGACAGGGACGAACTATGGCTACCCCTTC NA TRBJ1-2 TRBD1 TRBV5-1
CASSLRENTGELFF TGTGCCAGCAGCTTACGGGAAAACACCGGGGAGCTGTTTTTT NA TRBJ2-2 NA TRBV7-2
CASSWTSENTEAFF TGTGCCAGCAGCTGGACATCAGAGAACACTGAAGCTTTCTTT NA TRBJ1-1 NA TRBV5-6
CATGALYNSPLHF TGTGCCACCGGAGCCCTCTATAATTCACCCCTCCACTTT NA TRBJ1-6 NA TRBV10-3
CASSRRGQASYEQYF TGTGCCAGCAGTCGCCGAGGACAGGCCTCGTACGAGCAGTACTTC NA TRBJ2-7 TRBD1 TRBV27
CASSSYRGQGGNEQFF TGTGCCAGCAGCTCTTACAGGGGGCAGGGAGGGAATGAGCAGTTCTTC once TRBJ2-1 TRBD1 TRBV5-4
CASSLVEGVNTEAFF TGCGCCAGCAGCTTGGTCGAGGGAGTGAACACTGAAGCTTTCTTT once TRBJ1-1 NA TRBV5-1
CASSELGLAGEVEADTQYF TGTGCCAGCAGTGAATTGGGACTAGCGGGAGAGGTGGAGGCAGATACGCAGTATTTT NA TRBJ2-3 TRBD2 TRBV6-1
CASSNRVDTQYF TGCGCCAGCAGCAACAGGGTAGATACGCAGTATTTT NA TRBJ2-3 NA TRBV5-1
CASSLKDTDTQYF TGTGCCAGCAGTCTAAAAGACACAGATACGCAGTATTTT few TRBJ2-3 NA TRBV6-1
CAWSPGAGANVLTF TGTGCCTGGAGTCCAGGGGCAGGGGCCAACGTCCTGACTTTC NA TRBJ2-6 NA TRBV30
CASSQSRSGGYTF TGTGCCAGCAGTCAATCGAGGAGTGGTGGCTACACCTTC NA TRBJ1-2 NA TRBV14
CASNRDRGEGDQPQHF TGTGCCAGCAACCGAGACAGGGGAGAAGGAGATCAGCCCCAGCATTTT NA TRBJ1-5 TRBD1 TRBV6-4
CASSYTTGTYGYTF TGTGCCAGCAGTTACACAACAGGGACCTATGGCTACACCTTC NA TRBJ1-2 NA TRBV28
CAGDRGLMYEQYF TGTGCCGGGGACAGGGGGCTTATGTACGAGCAGTACTTC NA TRBJ2-7 TRBD1 TRBV30
CASSRGLAWYF TGTGCCAGCAGCCGGGGACTTGCCTGGTACTTC NA TRBJ2-5 NA TRBV27
CAGGTDNEKLFF TGTGCCGGCGGGACAGATAATGAAAAACTGTTTTTT NA TRBJ1-4 TRBD1 TRBV6-4
CASREAGTGNNEQFF TGCGCCAGCAGAGAGGCCGGGACAGGGAACAATGAGCAGTTCTTC NA TRBJ2-1 TRBD1 TRBV5-1